A selection of T cell receptor beta chains follows, all from one sample in a study of long-term antiretroviral therapy in people with HIV. TCRdb's copy holds only in-frame clones and misses some; the assay was immunoSEQ multiplex PCR. The sample has 16,000 or so clones, over 70% seen once; the top ten hold about a fifth. Sample: unsorted PBMCs, taken 2.1 years after starting antiretroviral therapy. The receptors were gathered from a man aged 40-50 years with HIV. Each CDR3 is given with its conserved first and last residue. A D gene is named only where the DNA matches it firmly. Expanded clones are given a class, and other clones once, few, many or no size at all.

v_gene	j_gene	d_gene	abundance	CDR3aa	CDR3nt
TRBV4-1	TRBJ2-2	TRBD1	NA	CASSLTGGLDTGELFF	TGCGCCAGCAGCCTGACAGGGGGATTGGACACCGGGGAGCTGTTTTTT
TRBV7-9	TRBJ2-3	TRBD1	NA	CASSLQQGATDTQYF	TGTGCCAGCAGCTTACAACAGGGGGCGACAGATACGCAGTATTTT
TRBV7-2	TRBJ1-3	NA	NA	CASSPSPTGGNTIYF	TGTGCCAGCAGCCCGTCCCCGACAGGTGGAAACACCATATATTTT
TRBV7-9	TRBJ2-1	NA	few	CASSLDYNEQFF	TGTGCCAGCAGCTTGGATTACAATGAGCAGTTCTTC
TRBV6-1	TRBJ1-2	NA	few	CASSEAKGNDGYTF	TGTGCCAGCAGTGAAGCTAAAGGGAATGATGGCTACACCTTC
TRBV2	TRBJ2-2	NA	NA	CASSERGVERPGELFF	TGTGCCAGCAGTGAGAGAGGTGTCGAACGACCCGGGGAGCTGTTTTTT
TRBV5-6	TRBJ2-5	TRBD2	once	CASSLGAGGEKETQYF	TGTGCCAGCAGCTTGGGGGCGGGGGGCGAGAAAGAGACCCAGTACTTC
TRBV5-4	TRBJ1-2	NA	NA	CASSLEANYGYTF	TGTGCCAGCAGCTTGGAAGCTAACTATGGCTACACCTTC
TRBV5-8	TRBJ2-7	NA	NA	CASSLDSLYEQYF	TGTGCCAGCAGCTTAGACAGCCTCTACGAGCAGTACTTC
TRBV29-1	TRBJ2-7	TRBD1	few	CSVEGDRGLYEQYF	TGCAGCGTTGAAGGTGACAGGGGGCTCTACGAGCAGTACTTC
TRBV15	TRBJ1-5	NA	few	CATSGGAPRRDQPQHF	TGTGCCACCAGCGGAGGGGCCCCCCGCCGGGATCAGCCCCAGCATTTT
TRBV6-6	TRBJ2-5	NA	NA	CASSYSARETQYF	TGTGCCAGCAGTTACTCCGCCCGAGAGACCCAGTACTTC
TRBV7-9	TRBJ1-6	NA	NA	CASTKDQGALGAPLHF	TGTGCCAGCACCAAAGACCAGGGAGCCCTTGGGGCACCCCTCCACTTT
TRBV9	TRBJ1-6	NA	NA	CASSPGVATYNSPLHF	TGTGCCAGCAGCCCGGGGGTGGCGACCTATAATTCACCCCTCCACTTT
TRBV7-6	TRBJ2-7	NA	NA	CASSSGPGPSYEQYF	TGTGCCAGCAGCTCAGGCCCGGGGCCCTCCTACGAGCAGTACTTC
TRBV14	TRBJ1-3	NA	few	CASSQERIYSGNTIYF	TGTGCCAGCAGCCAAGAACGGATTTATTCTGGAAACACCATATATTTT
TRBV19	TRBJ1-5	TRBD1	NA	CASSLSPGQGGNQPQHF	TGTGCCAGTAGTCTTAGCCCAGGACAGGGCGGCAATCAGCCCCAGCATTTT
TRBV27	TRBJ2-7	TRBD1	NA	CASSFAGGYEQYF	TGTGCCAGCAGTTTCGCAGGGGGCTACGAGCAGTACTTC
TRBV6-6	TRBJ1-1	NA	few	CASSYSRGPEAFF	TGTGCCAGCAGTTACTCGAGAGGACCTGAAGCTTTCTTT
TRBV6-6	TRBJ1-5	NA	NA	CASSRPPGEPQHF	TGTGCCAGCAGCCGACCCCCTGGGGAGCCCCAGCATTTT
TRBV11-2	TRBJ1-2	NA	few	CASSLALGTLNYGYTF	TGTGCCAGCAGCTTAGCCCTCGGGACCCTTAACTATGGCTACACCTTC
TRBV4-1	TRBJ2-3	NA	NA	CASSQERRLWGPRHTQYF	TGCGCCAGCAGCCAAGAGAGGAGACTATGGGGTCCCAGGCATACGCAGTATTTT
TRBV9	TRBJ2-5	NA	NA	CASSVDGLLQETQYF	TGTGCCAGCAGCGTAGATGGGTTATTACAAGAGACCCAGTACTTC
TRBV27	TRBJ1-2	TRBD1	medium-sized	CASSWGSTGARGYTF	TGTGCCAGCAGTTGGGGGTCCACAGGGGCCCGTGGCTACACCTTC
TRBV4-1	TRBJ2-1	NA	NA	CASSLRGPDSNEQFF	TGCGCCAGCAGCCTGCGGGGGCCGGACTCGAATGAGCAGTTCTTC
TRBV25-1	TRBJ1-6	NA	NA	CASSDPLGAYNSPLHF	TGTGCCAGCAGTGACCCGCTTGGGGCCTATAATTCACCCCTCCACTTT
TRBV6-1	TRBJ1-2	TRBD1	NA	CASSEIEGQGPYGYTF	TGTGCCAGCAGTGAAATCGAGGGACAGGGCCCCTATGGCTACACCTTC
TRBV27	TRBJ1-6	NA	few	CASSFGDSPLHF	TGTGCCAGCAGTTTTGGAGATTCACCCCTCCACTTT
TRBV11-3	TRBJ2-7	NA	NA	CASSPGGTASYEQYF	TGTGCCAGCAGCCCCGGCGGGACAGCCTCCTACGAGCAGTACTTC
TRBV10-2	TRBJ1-2	NA	NA	CASRQTDYSDGYTF	TGCGCCAGCAGGCAAACCGATTACAGCGATGGCTACACCTTC
TRBV27	TRBJ1-5	NA	NA	CASSLGYHQPQHF	TGTGCCAGCAGTTTAGGGTACCATCAGCCCCAGCATTTT
TRBV19	TRBJ1-2	NA	NA	CASSLSPSYGYTF	TGTGCCAGTAGTCTATCACCATCCTATGGCTACACCTTC
TRBV11-2	TRBJ1-4	NA	NA	CASSLGWEINEKLFF	TGTGCCAGCAGCTTAGGCTGGGAGATTAATGAAAAACTGTTTTTT
TRBV5-1	TRBJ1-1	NA	few	CASSLDWGSSTEAFF	TGCGCCAGCAGCTTGGATTGGGGCTCGAGTACTGAAGCTTTCTTT
TRBV4-1	TRBJ1-1	NA	NA	CASSQDRTNTEAFF	TGCGCCAGCAGCCAAGATCGAACGAACACTGAAGCTTTCTTT
TRBV5-6	TRBJ1-2	NA	NA	CASSLRGKESSYGYTF	TGTGCCAGCAGCTTGCGTGGTAAAGAGTCAAGCTATGGCTACACCTTC
TRBV7-7	TRBJ2-3	TRBD1	NA	CASSPSTGGSTDTQYF	TGTGCCAGCAGCCCCTCCACAGGGGGCAGCACAGATACGCAGTATTTT